This T cell receptor beta chain was recovered during a study of control samples from healthy donors and cancer patients. Here immunoSEQ multiplex PCR was the method, and the copy in TCRdb shows in-frame clones only, minus some. In the table there are under 450,000 clones, roughly 90% of which are singletons. The sequenced sample consisted of PBMCs. The sequence came from a man aged 35 to 55 with head and neck cancer.

DNA for the CDR3: TGTGCCAGTAGTACCGGACAGGGACGAACTCGACCTGAAGCTTTCTTT. It is translated as CASSTGQGRTRPEAFF. This chain uses TRBV19 with TRBJ1-1, with 8 nucleotides matching TRBD1. This CDR3 region has 16 residues. CDR1 and CDR2 (germline): LNHDA, SQIVND (reference sequence). The ends lost 4 bases at V and 6 bases at J; junction bases unmatched: 13.